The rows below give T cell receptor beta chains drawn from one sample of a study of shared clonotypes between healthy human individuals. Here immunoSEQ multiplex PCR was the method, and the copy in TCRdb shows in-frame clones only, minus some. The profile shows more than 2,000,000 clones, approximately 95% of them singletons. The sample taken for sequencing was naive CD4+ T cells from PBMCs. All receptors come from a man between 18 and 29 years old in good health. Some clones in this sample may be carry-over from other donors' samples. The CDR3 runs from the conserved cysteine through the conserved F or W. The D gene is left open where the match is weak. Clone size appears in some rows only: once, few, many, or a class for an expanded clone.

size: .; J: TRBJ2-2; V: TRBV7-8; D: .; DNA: TGTGCCAGCAGCTTACAGACTAACACCGGGGAGCTGTTTTTT; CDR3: CASSLQTNTGELFF
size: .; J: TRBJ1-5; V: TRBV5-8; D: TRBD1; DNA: TGTGCCAGCGGACAGGGTTTCAATCAGCCCCAGCATTTT; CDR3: CASGQGFNQPQHF
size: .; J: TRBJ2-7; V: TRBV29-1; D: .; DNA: TGCAGCGCCACGACGGCCTACGAGCAGTACTTC; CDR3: CSATTAYEQYF
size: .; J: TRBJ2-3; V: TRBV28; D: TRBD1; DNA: TGTGCCAGCAGTTTTTTGGGACAGTACACAGATACGCAGTATTTT; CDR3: CASSFLGQYTDTQYF
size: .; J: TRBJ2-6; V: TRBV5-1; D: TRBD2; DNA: TGCGCCAGCAGTATACTAGCGGCGAGCTCTGGGGCCAACGTCCTGACTTTC; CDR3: CASSILAASSGANVLTF
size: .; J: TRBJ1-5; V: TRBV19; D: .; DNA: TGTGCCAGTAGTATGGGACGGATTAGCAATCAGCCCCAGCATTTT; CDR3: CASSMGRISNQPQHF
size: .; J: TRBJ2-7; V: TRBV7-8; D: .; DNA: TGTGCCAGCAGCTTAGATGCGGCTAACGAGCAGTACTTC; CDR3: CASSLDAANEQYF
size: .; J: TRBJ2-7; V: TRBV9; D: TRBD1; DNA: TGTGCCAGCAGCGCCGGGACAGGTATTACCTACGAGCAGTACTTC; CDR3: CASSAGTGITYEQYF
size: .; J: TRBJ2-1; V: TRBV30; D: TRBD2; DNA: TGTGCCTGGAGTGTACAGGCTAGCGGGTACAATGAGCAGTTCTTC; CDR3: CAWSVQASGYNEQFF
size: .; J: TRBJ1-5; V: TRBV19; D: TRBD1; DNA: TGTGCCAGTAGTGTAACAGGGGTAACTAATCAGCCCCAGCATTTT; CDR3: CASSVTGVTNQPQHF
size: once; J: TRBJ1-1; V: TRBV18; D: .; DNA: TGTGCCAGCTCACCTAGGGTGGGTAGTTGGTCCGTGAACACTGAAGCTTTCTTT; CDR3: CASSPRVGSWSVNTEAFF
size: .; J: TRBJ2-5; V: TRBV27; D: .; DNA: TGTGCCAGCAGTTTATGGGAGGCGGAGACCCAGTACTTC; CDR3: CASSLWEAETQYF
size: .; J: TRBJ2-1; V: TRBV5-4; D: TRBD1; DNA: TGTGCCAGCAGCTTGTATACAGGGGAGATTTTTAATGAGCAGTTCTTC; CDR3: CASSLYTGEIFNEQFF